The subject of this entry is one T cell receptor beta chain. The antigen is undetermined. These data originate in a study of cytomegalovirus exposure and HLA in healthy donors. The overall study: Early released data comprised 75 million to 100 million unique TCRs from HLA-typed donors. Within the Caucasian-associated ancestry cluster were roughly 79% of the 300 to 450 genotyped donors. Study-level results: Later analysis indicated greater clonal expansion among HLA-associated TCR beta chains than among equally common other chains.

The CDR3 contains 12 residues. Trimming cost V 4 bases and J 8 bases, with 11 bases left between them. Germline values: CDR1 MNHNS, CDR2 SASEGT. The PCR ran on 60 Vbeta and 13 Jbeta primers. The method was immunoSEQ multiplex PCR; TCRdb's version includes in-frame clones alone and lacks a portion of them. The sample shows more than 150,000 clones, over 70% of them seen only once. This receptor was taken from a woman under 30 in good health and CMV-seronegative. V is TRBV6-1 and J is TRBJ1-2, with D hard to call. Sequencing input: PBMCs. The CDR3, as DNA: TGTGCCAGCAGTGGGGTAGCGGTCGGCTACACCTTC. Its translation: CASSGVAVGYTF.